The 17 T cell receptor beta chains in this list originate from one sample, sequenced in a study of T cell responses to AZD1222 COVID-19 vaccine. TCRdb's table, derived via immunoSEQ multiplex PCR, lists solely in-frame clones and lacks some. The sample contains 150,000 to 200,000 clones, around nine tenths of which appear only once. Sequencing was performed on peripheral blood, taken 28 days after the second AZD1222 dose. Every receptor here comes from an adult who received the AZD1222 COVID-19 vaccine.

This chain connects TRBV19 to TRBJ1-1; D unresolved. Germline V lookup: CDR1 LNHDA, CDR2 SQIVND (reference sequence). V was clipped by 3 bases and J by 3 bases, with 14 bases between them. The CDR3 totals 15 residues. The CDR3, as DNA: TGTGCCAGTAGTATGTTGATTCGGGCGGACACTGAAGCTTTCTTT. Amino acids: CASSMLIRADTEAFF.

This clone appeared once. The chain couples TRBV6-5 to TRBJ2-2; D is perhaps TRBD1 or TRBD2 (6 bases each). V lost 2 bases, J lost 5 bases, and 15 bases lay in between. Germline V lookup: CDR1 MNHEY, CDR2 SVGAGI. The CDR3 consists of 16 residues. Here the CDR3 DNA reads TGTGCCAGCAGTTACCTTCCGGGGGCGGGAACCGGGGAGCTGTTTTTT. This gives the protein CASSYLPGAGTGELFF.

In nucleotides, the CDR3 is TGTGCCACCAGCAGAGTGGCTAGCGGGAGATTTAGCGAGCAGTACTTC. This gives the protein CATSRVASGRFSEQYF. The chain employs TRBV15 and TRBJ2-7; 10 nucleotides match TRBD2. The trim removed 1 base at V and 6 bases at J, leaving 9 bases unmatched. This CDR3 has 16 amino acids. Germline values: CDR1 LNHNV, CDR2 YYDKDF (reference sequence). Using reference TRBV15 and TRBJ2-7 for the parts outside the CDR3, the full variable domain is DAMVIQNPRYQVTQFGKPVTLSCSQTLNHNVMYWYQQKSSQAPKLLFHYYDKDFNNEADTPDNFQSRRPNTSFCFLDIRSPGLGDTAMYLCATSRVASGRFSEQYFGPGTRLTVT.

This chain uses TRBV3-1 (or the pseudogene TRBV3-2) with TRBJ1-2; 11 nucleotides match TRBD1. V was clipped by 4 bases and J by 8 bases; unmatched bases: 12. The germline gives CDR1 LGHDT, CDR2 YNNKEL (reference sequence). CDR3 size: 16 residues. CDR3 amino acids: CASSPGQGASLGGYTF. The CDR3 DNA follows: TGTGCCAGCAGCCCCGGACAGGGGGCCAGTCTAGGGGGCTACACCTTC.

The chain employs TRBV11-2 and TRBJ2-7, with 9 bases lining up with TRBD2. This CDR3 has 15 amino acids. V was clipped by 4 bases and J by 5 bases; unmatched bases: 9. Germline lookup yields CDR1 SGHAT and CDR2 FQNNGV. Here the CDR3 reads CASSWDAGGLNEQYF. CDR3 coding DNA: TGTGCCAGCAGCTGGGACGCGGGGGGGCTGAACGAGCAGTACTTC.

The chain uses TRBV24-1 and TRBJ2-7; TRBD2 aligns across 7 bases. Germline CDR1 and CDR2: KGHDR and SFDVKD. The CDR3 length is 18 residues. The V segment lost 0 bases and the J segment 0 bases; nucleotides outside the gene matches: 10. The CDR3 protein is CATSDLLFGLVSSYEQYF. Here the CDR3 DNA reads TGTGCCACCAGTGATTTGCTCTTCGGACTAGTGAGCTCCTACGAGCAGTACTTC.

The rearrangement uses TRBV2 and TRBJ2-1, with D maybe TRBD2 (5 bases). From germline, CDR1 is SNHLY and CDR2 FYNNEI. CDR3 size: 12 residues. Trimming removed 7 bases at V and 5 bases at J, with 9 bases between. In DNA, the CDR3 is TGTGCCAGCACCGGGGTACACAATGAGCAGTTCTTC. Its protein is CASTGVHNEQFF.

In DNA, the CDR3 is TGTGCCAGTAGTATAGCTGGGACGCTTAATGAAAAACTGTTTTTT. It is translated as CASSIAGTLNEKLFF. The chain couples TRBV19 to TRBJ1-4; D may be TRBD1 (5 bases). V dropped 1 base and J dropped 4 bases, with 10 bases sitting between them. This CDR3 comprises 15 residues. Germline V gene sequence: CDR1 LNHDA, CDR2 SQIVND (reference sequence).

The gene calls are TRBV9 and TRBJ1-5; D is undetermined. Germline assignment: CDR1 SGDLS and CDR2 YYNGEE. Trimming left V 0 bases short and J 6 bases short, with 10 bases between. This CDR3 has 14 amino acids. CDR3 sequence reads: CASSVEGSTQPQHF. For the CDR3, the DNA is TGTGCCAGCAGCGTAGAAGGGAGTACTCAGCCCCAGCATTTT.

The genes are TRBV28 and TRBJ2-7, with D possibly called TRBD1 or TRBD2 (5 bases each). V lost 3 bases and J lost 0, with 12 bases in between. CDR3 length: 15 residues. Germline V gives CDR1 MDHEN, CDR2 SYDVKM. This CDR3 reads CASSLRGPSSYEQYF. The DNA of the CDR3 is TGTGCCAGCAGTTTGAGGGGACCCTCCTCCTACGAGCAGTACTTC.

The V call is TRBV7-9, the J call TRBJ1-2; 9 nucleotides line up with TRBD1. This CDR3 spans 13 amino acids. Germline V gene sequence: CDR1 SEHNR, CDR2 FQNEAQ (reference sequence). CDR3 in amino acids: CSGTGFRNYGYTF. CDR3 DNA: TGTTCCGGGACAGGGTTTCGTAACTATGGCTACACCTTC.

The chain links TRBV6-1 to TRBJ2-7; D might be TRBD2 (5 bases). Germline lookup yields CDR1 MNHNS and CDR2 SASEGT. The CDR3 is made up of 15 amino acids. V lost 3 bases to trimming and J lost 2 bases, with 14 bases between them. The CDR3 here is CASSDGLEGTYEQYF. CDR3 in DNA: TGTGCCAGCAGTGACGGCTTAGAGGGAACCTACGAGCAGTACTTC.

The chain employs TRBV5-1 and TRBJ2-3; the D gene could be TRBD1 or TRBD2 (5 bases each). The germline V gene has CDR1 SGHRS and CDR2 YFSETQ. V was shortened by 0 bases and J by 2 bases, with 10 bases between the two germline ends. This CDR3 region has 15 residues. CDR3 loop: CASSLGGSPTDTQYF. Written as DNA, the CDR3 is TGCGCCAGCAGCTTGGGGGGGTCACCCACAGATACGCAGTATTTT.

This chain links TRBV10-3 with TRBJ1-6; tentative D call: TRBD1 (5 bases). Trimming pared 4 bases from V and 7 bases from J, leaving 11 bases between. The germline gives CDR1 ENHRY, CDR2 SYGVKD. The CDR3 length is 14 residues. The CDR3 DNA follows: TGTGCCATCAGTGGTGACAGCCTAAATTCACCCCTCCACTTT. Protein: CAISGDSLNSPLHF.

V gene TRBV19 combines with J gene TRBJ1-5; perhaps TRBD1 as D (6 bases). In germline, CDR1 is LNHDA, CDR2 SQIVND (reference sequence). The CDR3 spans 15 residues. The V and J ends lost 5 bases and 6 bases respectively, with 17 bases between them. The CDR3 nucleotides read TGTGCCAGTAGTTCAGGGGCCCGGGAAGTTCAGCCCCAGCATTTT. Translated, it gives CASSSGAREVQPQHF.

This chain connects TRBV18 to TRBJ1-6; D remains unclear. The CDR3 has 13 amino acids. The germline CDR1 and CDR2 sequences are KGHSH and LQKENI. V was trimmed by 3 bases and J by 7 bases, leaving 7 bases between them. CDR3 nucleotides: TGTGCCAGCTCACCCTCAGTAAATTCACCCCTCCACTTT. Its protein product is CASSPSVNSPLHF.

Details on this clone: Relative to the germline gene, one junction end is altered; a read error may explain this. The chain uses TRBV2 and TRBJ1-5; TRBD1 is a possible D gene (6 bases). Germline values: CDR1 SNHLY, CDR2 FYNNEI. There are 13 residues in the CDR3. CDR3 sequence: CASNEQGSQPQHF. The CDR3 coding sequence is TGTGCCAGCAATGAACAGGGAAGTCAGCCCCAGCATTTT.